A selection of T cell receptor beta chains follows, all from one sample in a study of cytomegalovirus exposure and HLA in healthy donors. Generated by immunoSEQ multiplex PCR, the TCRdb table keeps only in-frame clones and is missing some. Of about 210,000 clones listed, 75% to 80% are singletons. Source material: PBMCs. These receptors were collected from a young woman in good health and CMV-seropositive. Both conserved end residues are part of each CDR3. The D gene is left open where the match is weak. The size of a clone is reported for some rows only, either as once, few or many, or as a class for expanded clones.

V gene: TRBV7-9
clone size: -
J gene: TRBJ1-6
D gene: TRBD1
CDR3 protein: CASSSYTTGGLDSPLHF
CDR3 DNA: TGTGCCAGCAGCTCATACACTACAGGGGGATTGGATTCACCCCTCCACTTT

V gene: TRBV30
clone size: -
J gene: TRBJ2-2
D gene: -
CDR3 protein: CAWSVYRVNGELFF
CDR3 DNA: TGTGCCTGGAGTGTCTACAGGGTAAACGGGGAGCTGTTTTTT

V gene: TRBV7-9
clone size: few
J gene: TRBJ2-1
D gene: TRBD1
CDR3 protein: CASSLLRDRGNEQFF
CDR3 DNA: TGTGCCAGCAGCCTCCTCCGGGACAGGGGCAATGAGCAGTTCTTC

V gene: TRBV9
clone size: -
J gene: TRBJ1-2
D gene: TRBD1
CDR3 protein: CASSPRDRLNYGYTF
CDR3 DNA: TGTGCCAGCAGCCCCCGGGACAGGCTTAACTATGGCTACACCTTC

V gene: TRBV5-1
clone size: -
J gene: TRBJ1-4
D gene: -
CDR3 protein: CASSLGGEDEKLFF
CDR3 DNA: TGCGCCAGCAGCTTAGGGGGGGAAGATGAAAAACTGTTTTTT

V gene: TRBV19
clone size: once
J gene: TRBJ2-1
D gene: TRBD2
CDR3 protein: CASSISSGGAGEQFF
CDR3 DNA: TGTGCCAGTAGTATTTCTAGCGGGGGGGCCGGCGAGCAGTTCTTC

V gene: TRBV6-5
clone size: -
J gene: TRBJ2-7
D gene: -
CDR3 protein: CASKKGSGEQYF
CDR3 DNA: TGTGCCAGCAAGAAGGGGTCGGGCGAGCAGTACTTC

V gene: TRBV7-9
clone size: -
J gene: TRBJ2-7
D gene: TRBD1
CDR3 protein: CASSSSGTGILAYEQYF
CDR3 DNA: TGTGCCAGCAGCAGCTCCGGGACAGGGATTTTAGCCTACGAGCAGTACTTC

V gene: TRBV4-1
clone size: -
J gene: TRBJ2-1
D gene: TRBD1
CDR3 protein: CASSHPGQGGTPQFF
CDR3 DNA: TGCGCCAGCAGCCACCCAGGACAGGGAGGAACCCCCCAGTTCTTC

V gene: TRBV9
clone size: -
J gene: TRBJ1-1
D gene: TRBD1
CDR3 protein: CASSVTGVNTEAFF
CDR3 DNA: TGTGCCAGCAGCGTGACAGGGGTGAACACTGAAGCTTTCTTT

V gene: TRBV7-2
clone size: -
J gene: TRBJ2-1
D gene: -
CDR3 protein: CASSLASGIDEQFF
CDR3 DNA: TGTGCCAGCAGCTTAGCTTCGGGTATCGATGAGCAGTTCTTC

V gene: TRBV7-9
clone size: few
J gene: TRBJ2-7
D gene: TRBD1
CDR3 protein: CASSLRLPGTAHYEQYF
CDR3 DNA: TGTGCCAGCAGCTTAAGACTCCCCGGGACAGCACATTACGAGCAGTACTTC

V gene: TRBV18
clone size: few
J gene: TRBJ2-2
D gene: TRBD1
CDR3 protein: CASSLLGTGETGELFF
CDR3 DNA: TGTGCCAGCTCACTACTTGGGACAGGGGAGACCGGGGAGCTGTTTTTT

V gene: TRBV19
clone size: -
J gene: TRBJ2-7
D gene: TRBD2
CDR3 protein: CASSRLAGVYEQYF
CDR3 DNA: TGTGCCAGTAGTAGACTAGCGGGAGTCTACGAGCAGTACTTC

V gene: TRBV15
clone size: -
J gene: TRBJ1-2
D gene: -
CDR3 protein: CATSRDNYGTREGYTF
CDR3 DNA: TGTGCCACCAGCAGAGATAATTATGGGACAAGGGAAGGCTACACCTTC

V gene: TRBV7-8
clone size: -
J gene: TRBJ1-5
D gene: TRBD1
CDR3 protein: CASSPEGARQPQHF
CDR3 DNA: TGTGCCAGCAGCCCCGAGGGGGCGAGACAGCCCCAGCATTTT

V gene: TRBV2
clone size: -
J gene: TRBJ2-1
D gene: -
CDR3 protein: CASSEPGGRNNEQFF
CDR3 DNA: TGTGCCAGCAGTGAACCCGGGGGACGAAACAATGAGCAGTTCTTC

V gene: TRBV11-2
clone size: -
J gene: TRBJ1-1
D gene: -
CDR3 protein: CASSELQGITEAFF
CDR3 DNA: TGTGCCAGCAGCGAACTCCAGGGTATAACTGAAGCTTTCTTT

V gene: TRBV5-4
clone size: few
J gene: TRBJ1-1
D gene: -
CDR3 protein: CATGQPMNTEAFF
CDR3 DNA: TGTGCCACAGGACAGCCTATGAACACTGAAGCTTTCTTT

V gene: TRBV19
clone size: once
J gene: TRBJ2-7
D gene: -
CDR3 protein: CARRQYEQYF
CDR3 DNA: TGTGCCAGAAGACAGTACGAGCAGTACTTC

V gene: TRBV4-3
clone size: -
J gene: TRBJ2-3
D gene: TRBD1
CDR3 protein: CASSQDRGPSDTQYF
CDR3 DNA: TGCGCCAGCAGCCAAGATAGGGGGCCCTCAGATACGCAGTATTTT

V gene: TRBV4-1
clone size: few
J gene: TRBJ1-5
D gene: -
CDR3 protein: CASSQDRGGGQPQHF
CDR3 DNA: TGCGCCAGCAGCCAAGATCGGGGCGGGGGTCAGCCCCAGCATTTT

V gene: TRBV5-1
clone size: -
J gene: TRBJ2-1
D gene: -
CDR3 protein: CASSLDLTYNEQFF
CDR3 DNA: TGCGCCAGCAGCCTGGACTTGACCTACAATGAGCAGTTCTTC

V gene: TRBV7-3
clone size: -
J gene: TRBJ2-7
D gene: -
CDR3 protein: CASSLGVRMAIDEQYF
CDR3 DNA: TGTGCCAGCAGCTTAGGTGTCAGGATGGCGATCGACGAGCAGTACTTC

V gene: TRBV18
clone size: -
J gene: TRBJ1-2
D gene: TRBD1
CDR3 protein: CASSYRDRADGYTF
CDR3 DNA: TGTGCCAGCTCCTACCGGGACAGGGCGGATGGCTACACCTTC

V gene: TRBV2
clone size: -
J gene: TRBJ2-7
D gene: -
CDR3 protein: CASSGERRLREQYF
CDR3 DNA: TGTGCCAGCAGCGGGGAAAGGCGACTACGTGAGCAGTACTTC

V gene: TRBV19
clone size: -
J gene: TRBJ2-2
D gene: -
CDR3 protein: CASEGTRELFF
CDR3 DNA: TGTGCCTCCGAGGGAACGAGAGAGCTGTTTTTT

V gene: TRBV28
clone size: once
J gene: TRBJ1-1
D gene: TRBD1
CDR3 protein: CASSPPMGTGFTEAFF
CDR3 DNA: TGTGCCAGCAGTCCACCTATGGGGACAGGGTTCACTGAAGCTTTCTTT

V gene: TRBV6-1
clone size: once
J gene: TRBJ2-5
D gene: -
CDR3 protein: CASSESVSYQETQYF
CDR3 DNA: TGTGCCAGCAGTGAATCTGTGTCGTACCAAGAGACCCAGTACTTC

V gene: TRBV4-1
clone size: -
J gene: TRBJ2-1
D gene: -
CDR3 protein: CASSQERQVTYNEQFF
CDR3 DNA: TGCGCCAGCAGCCAAGAGCGACAGGTAACCTACAATGAGCAGTTCTTC

V gene: TRBV21-1
clone size: once
J gene: TRBJ2-2
D gene: -
CDR3 protein: CASSFRGSKIDTGELFF
CDR3 DNA: TGTGCCAGCAGCTTCCGAGGATCTAAAATTGACACCGGGGAGCTGTTTTTT

V gene: TRBV6-1
clone size: -
J gene: TRBJ2-7
D gene: TRBD1
CDR3 protein: CASSVTTGELNEQYF
CDR3 DNA: TGTGCCAGCAGTGTGACGACAGGGGAGTTGAACGAGCAGTACTTC

V gene: TRBV5-5
clone size: -
J gene: TRBJ2-3
D gene: TRBD1
CDR3 protein: CASSAGTGGSTDTQYF
CDR3 DNA: TGTGCCAGCAGCGCAGGGACAGGGGGCTCCACAGATACGCAGTATTTT

V gene: TRBV5-1
clone size: -
J gene: TRBJ2-1
D gene: TRBD2
CDR3 protein: CASSLAGEGNEQFF
CDR3 DNA: TGCGCCAGCAGCTTGGCTGGGGAGGGAAATGAGCAGTTCTTC

V gene: TRBV6-5
clone size: -
J gene: TRBJ1-2
D gene: -
CDR3 protein: CASSLQGSLGGYTF
CDR3 DNA: TGTGCCAGCAGTCTACAGGGATCCTTAGGTGGCTACACCTTC

V gene: TRBV9
clone size: -
J gene: TRBJ2-1
D gene: TRBD2
CDR3 protein: CASSVEVGAGGRNEQFF
CDR3 DNA: TGTGCCAGCAGCGTAGAGGTGGGAGCGGGAGGTCGTAATGAGCAGTTCTTC

V gene: TRBV4-2
clone size: -
J gene: TRBJ1-1
D gene: TRBD1
CDR3 protein: CASSRQGNTEAFF
CDR3 DNA: TGTGCCAGCAGCCGACAGGGGAACACTGAAGCTTTCTTT